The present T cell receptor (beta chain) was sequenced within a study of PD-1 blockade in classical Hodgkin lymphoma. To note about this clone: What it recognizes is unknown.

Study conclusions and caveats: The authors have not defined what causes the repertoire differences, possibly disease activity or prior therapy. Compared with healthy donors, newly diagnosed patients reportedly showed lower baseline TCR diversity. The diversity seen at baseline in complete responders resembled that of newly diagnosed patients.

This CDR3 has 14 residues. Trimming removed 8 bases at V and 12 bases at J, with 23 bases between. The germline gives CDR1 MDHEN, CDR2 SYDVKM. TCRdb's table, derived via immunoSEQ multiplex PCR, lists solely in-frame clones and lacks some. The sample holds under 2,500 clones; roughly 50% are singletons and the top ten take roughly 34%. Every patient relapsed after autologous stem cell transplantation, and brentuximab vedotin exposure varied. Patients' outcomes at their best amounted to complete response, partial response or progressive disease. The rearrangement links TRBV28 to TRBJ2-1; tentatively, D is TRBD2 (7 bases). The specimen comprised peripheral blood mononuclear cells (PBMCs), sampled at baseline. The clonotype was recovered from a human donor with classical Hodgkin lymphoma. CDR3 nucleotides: TGTGCCAGCCAGGGGCCCGGGCGGGAGTACGGGCAGTTCTTC. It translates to CASQGPGREYGQFF.